This T cell receptor (beta chain) is from a study of shared clonotypes between healthy human individuals. Clones were sequenced by immunoSEQ multiplex PCR, and TCRdb holds only the in-frame ones, with some missing. The data contain some 1,400,000 clones, more than 95% of them singletons. V lost 0 bases and J lost 2, with 11 bases in between. Germline values: CDR1 SGDLS, CDR2 YYNGEE. The CDR3 is 15 amino acids. This TCR came from a man aged 30 to 39 in good health. What was sequenced was naive CD4+ T cells sorted from blood. Subset meaning: CD45RA+ positively selected. The chain combines TRBV9 with TRBJ2-5; D unclear. The CDR3 DNA reads TGTGCCAGCAGCGTAGGGTTCCCGGCTCAAGAGACCCAGTACTTC. Its protein product is CASSVGFPAQETQYF.